The entry below gives a single T cell receptor beta chain sequence along with its context. Its target antigen remains unknown. No per-base quality is available; no much larger clone lies one base away. The method was the immunoSEQ multiplex PCR assay. A mixture of 60 forward primers for TCR Vbeta segments and 13 reverse primers for TCR Jbeta segments was used in the multiplex PCR. A multiplex PCR assay on genomic DNA amplified the CDR3 region of rearranged TCR beta genes. Amplified TCR beta libraries were sequenced as 87-base-pair reads on the Illumina HiSeq System. The original methods were these. A later analysis tallied 75 million to 95 million unique TCR beta chains across the approximately 670 repertoires, and approximately 11 million of those chains were shared by two or more donors. To remove PCR and sequencing errors, raw reads were error-corrected and collapsed into unique sequences using a nearest-neighbor algorithm that merged closely related sequences. V, D and J gene segments were assigned by aligning CDR3 sequences to IMGT reference sequences. For a sequence to be retained, at least a six-nucleotide match to both a V gene segment and a J gene segment was required. A rearrangement counted as productive if the CDR3 had no stop codons and remained in frame with V and J, and every other rearrangement counted as non-productive. Following IMGT convention, CDR3 was defined as the stretch from the second conserved V-encoded cysteine to the conserved J-encoded phenylalanine. In an earlier analysis of 587 of the donors, sequences lacking an unambiguous match to a single V gene segment were excluded. An earlier analysis of several hundred of the donors classified V segments as functional when productive rearrangements were above 56.7% and as segregating when the standard deviation between donors was above 5%. A statistical classification framework was built to diagnose cytomegalovirus status from the catalog of TCR beta chain sequences. A later analysis assigned V and J genes by comparing TCR nucleotide sequences with IMGT/GENE-DB human TR gene sequences. A later analysis assigned CDR3 sequences and most-parsimonious VDJ recombination scenarios with the TCRdist pipeline. In a later analysis, every TCR beta chain was defined by the combination of its CDR3 amino acid sequence and its V-gene family, and reads without a unique V-gene family were dropped. A later analysis removed roughly 590 highly shared, low-generation-probability nucleotide sequences to deal with suspected cross-contamination and a sequencing artifact. A later analysis calculated a clonal expansion index for each public chain from normalized within-repertoire ranks of inferred template counts. In a later analysis, generation probabilities were computed using a VDJ recombination model fitted to out-of-frame rearrangements, and the results were checked against IGoR. In a later analysis, hypergeometric tests were used to score TCR-TCR, TCR-HLA and TCR-CMV co-occurrence, with a repertoire-size bias correction applied to TCR pairs. In a later analysis, false discovery rates were estimated by permuting HLA or CMV assignments 20 times. In a later analysis, co-occurring TCRs were grouped using DBSCAN, and TCRdist sequence similarity was added for clustering within HLA-allele-positive subsets. Co-occurrence clustering excluded repertoires with fewer than 30,000 or more than 120,000 public chains, plus five with anomalous nucleotide sharing. TCRdb carries this immuneACCESS record with in-frame sequences only. Its versions omit some clonotypes, under half of them owing to an unresolved V gene in the studies checked, with the rest unexplained. Clone size and V and J calls were adopted from that table, with D and trimming inferred from the DNA. Present in this sample are about 190,000 clones, 60% to 85% of which were seen just once. Of the sample, 1.5% to 2% falls within the top ten clones.

This sample was taken from a study of cytomegalovirus exposure and HLA in healthy donors (dated 2017 in TCRdb). Some background on the complete study: In an earlier analysis of around 540 of the donors, approximately 300 Gb of sequence data and 90 million to 130 million unique TCR beta sequences from some 170 million T cells were reported. A separate validation cohort of over a hundred different subjects was used in addition to the roughly 670-subject first cohort. Among 300 to 500 genotyped donors of the cohort, an average of around 220,000 unique TCR beta nucleotide sequences was sequenced per donor, of which roughly 17% were non-productive. An earlier analysis of several hundred of the donors applied high-throughput TCR beta sequencing to assess whether each TCR beta V gene segment acted as functional or pseudogenic. All discovery cohort repertoires had been generated using a single sequencing platform. About five DR-DQ haplotypes were treated as single units for association and clustering because of strong linkage in the cohort. The study was designed to test whether signatures of past pathogen exposure could be identified by cataloging public T cell receptors. A later genetic analysis took genome-wide SNP genotypes for about 55% of the 666 donors and used that subset as a discovery cohort. HLA typing covered class I and class II loci at four-digit resolution. Typing coverage differed by locus: A, B, C, DRB1 and DQB1 were typed in roughly 620-640 donors, DQA1 in about 500, DPA1 in 600 to 610, and DPB1 in roughly 450. Donor age, sex, ethnicity and CMV serostatus were compiled together with the repertoire data. The later analysis used no new phenotypic data to find candidate immune exposures, relying instead on TCR beta sequences and their occurrence across donors. An early release that covered 640 HLA-typed donors contained approximately 300 gigabases of sequencing data and tens of millions of unique TCR sequences. The study profiled the T cell repertoires of 500 to 800 subjects by immunosequencing and related them to cytomegalovirus serostatus. A later analysis re-analyzed previously published TCR beta repertoires from approximately 700 donors and added high-resolution HLA genotyping to study TCR occurrence patterns. The genetic ancestry cluster associated with self-reported Caucasian donors included 65% to 90% of the roughly 410 genotyped donors. High-throughput TCR immunosequencing, statistical association of individual TCRs with disease status, and machine learning were combined to predict cytomegalovirus infection status.

The paper's findings and limits, for the study overall: The classifier was reported to diagnose cytomegalovirus status with high specificity and sensitivity in both the original and validation cohorts. This cohort had only TCR beta chains sequenced, and the lack of alpha or paired-chain data limited which features could be detected. Some IMGT-functional V segments, including TRBV6-2 and TRBV6-3, could not be told apart with the 87-base-pair reads, so those segments were excluded. A further reported finding was that TCR beta sequences accurately predicted the HLA-A and HLA-B alleles for most subjects in the first cohort. A total of 164 TCR beta chains were listed by the study as associated with cytomegalovirus. In vitro tests confirmed that a few of the cytomegalovirus-associated TCR beta chains recognize cytomegalovirus antigens. A later analysis found that most CMV-associated TCR beta chains appeared HLA-restricted, with HLA associations seemingly driven largely by CMV exposure. While some public TCRs were present in many individuals, most TCR sequences turned up only very rarely across donors. Because HLA typing was missing for some donors at each locus, association tests included only the typed subset. In a later analysis, HLA-associated TCR beta chains showed more clonal expansion and lower generation probabilities than non-associated chains that were equally common. An association between a missense DCLRE1C variant and V-gene and J-gene trimming of TCR beta chains was found in a later genetic analysis and replicated in an independent cohort. Presence/absence analyses assumed roughly uniform sequencing depth across donors, an assumption that may not hold. Approximately 16 rarely observed V segments, including chromosome 9 orphons, were excluded from the earlier analysis of 550 to 700 of the donors because counts were too low. Linkage disequilibrium might explain the correlated functional status among segregating V segments, but an unknown experimental factor could not be excluded. When HLA alleles, especially DR and DQ, strongly co-occurred, attributing TCR associations to individual alleles was difficult. At a false discovery rate of 0.05, a later analysis linked approximately 18,000 TCR beta sequences to specific HLA alleles. A later genetic analysis reported fewer N-insertions in productive TCRs among donors in an Asian-associated ancestry cluster than the roughly 690-donor mean. The authors suggested that the approach could potentially be generalized to other disease states and immunological phenotypes. A cluster of highly shared sequence variants was judged likely to be a technical artifact of the sequencing pipeline. CMV serostatus was the only immune exposure information available for the cohort. In a later analysis, several top co-occurrence clusters were reported to appear linked to parvovirus B19, influenza, CMV and Epstein-Barr virus. An earlier analysis of several hundred of the donors showed that most TCR beta V segments appeared in productive rearrangements either about 90% or about 30% of the time, which broadly matched IMGT annotations. A later analysis found that TCR association rates varied across HLA loci, with DRB1 alleles showing the most associated TCRs and HLA-C alleles the fewest.

The CDR3, cysteine through phenylalanine, is 14 amino acids long. Only the CDR3 DNA is retained, 42 bases long and in frame from the first base. The germline V gene supplies CDR1 MGHRA and CDR2 YSYEKL. Germline trimming amounts to 4 bases on V and 9 bases on J, with 8 as the count of junction bases outside the gene matches. The cohort comprised some 730 healthy bone marrow donors. All cohort members were sampled while nominally healthy, although unrecorded immune exposures were likely present. The donor was CMV seronegative and was included in the group of 352 seronegative cohort members. Every donor gave a peripheral blood sample, and the peripheral blood mononuclear cells from that sample were used for TCR beta sequencing. Genomic DNA was extracted from the blood cell samples with the Qiagen DNeasy Blood Extraction Kit.

The V gene is TRBV4-1 and the J gene is TRBJ2-1, with TRBD1 matching 8 junction bases. The specimen sequenced was PBMCs. The source of this sequence is a woman aged 18-35 years in good health and CMV-seronegative. The CDR3 reads as follows: CASSRSGQGLEQFF. The nucleotides are TGCGCCAGCAGCCGTTCTGGACAGGGTCTTGAGCAGTTCTTC.